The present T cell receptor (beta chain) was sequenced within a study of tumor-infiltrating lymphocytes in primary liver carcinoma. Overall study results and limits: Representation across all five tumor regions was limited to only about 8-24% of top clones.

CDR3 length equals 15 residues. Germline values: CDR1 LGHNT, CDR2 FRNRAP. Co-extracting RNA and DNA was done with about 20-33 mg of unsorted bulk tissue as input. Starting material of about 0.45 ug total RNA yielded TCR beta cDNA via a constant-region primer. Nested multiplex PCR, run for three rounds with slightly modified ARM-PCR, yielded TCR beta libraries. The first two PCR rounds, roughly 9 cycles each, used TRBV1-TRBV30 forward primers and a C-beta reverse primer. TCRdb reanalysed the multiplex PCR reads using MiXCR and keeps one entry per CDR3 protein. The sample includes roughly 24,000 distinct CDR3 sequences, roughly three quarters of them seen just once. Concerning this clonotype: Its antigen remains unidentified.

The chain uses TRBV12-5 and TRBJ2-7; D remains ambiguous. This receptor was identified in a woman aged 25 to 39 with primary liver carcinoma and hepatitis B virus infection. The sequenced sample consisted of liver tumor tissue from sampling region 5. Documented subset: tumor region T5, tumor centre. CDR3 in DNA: TGTATTAGTGGTTTGGCACAAGGCAGCTCCTACGAGCAGTACTTC. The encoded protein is CISGLAQGSSYEQYF.